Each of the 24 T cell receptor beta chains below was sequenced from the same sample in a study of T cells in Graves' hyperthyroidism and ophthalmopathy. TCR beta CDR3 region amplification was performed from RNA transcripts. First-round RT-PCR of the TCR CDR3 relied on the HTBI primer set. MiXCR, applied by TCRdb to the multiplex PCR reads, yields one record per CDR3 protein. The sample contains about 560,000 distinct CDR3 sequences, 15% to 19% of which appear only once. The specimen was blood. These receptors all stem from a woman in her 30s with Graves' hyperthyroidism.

CDR3 sequence reads: CSARDLRLAGLHEFF. DNA for the CDR3: TGCAGTGCTAGAGATTTGAGACTAGCGGGATTACATGAGTTCTTC. The chain employs TRBV20-1 and TRBJ2-1; TRBD2 aligns across 11 bases. Germline CDR1 and CDR2: DFQATT and SNEGSKA (reference sequence). Losses at the gene ends were 0 bases for V and 14 bases for J; bases not matched to a gene: 12. CDR3 size: 15 residues.

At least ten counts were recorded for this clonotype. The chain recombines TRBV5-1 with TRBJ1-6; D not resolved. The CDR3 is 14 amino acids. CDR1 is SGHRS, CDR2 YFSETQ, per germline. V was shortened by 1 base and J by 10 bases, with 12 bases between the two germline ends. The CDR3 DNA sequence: TGCGCCAGCAGCTTGAACCCGATTGGATCACCCCTCCACTTT. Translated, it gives CASSLNPIGSPLHF.

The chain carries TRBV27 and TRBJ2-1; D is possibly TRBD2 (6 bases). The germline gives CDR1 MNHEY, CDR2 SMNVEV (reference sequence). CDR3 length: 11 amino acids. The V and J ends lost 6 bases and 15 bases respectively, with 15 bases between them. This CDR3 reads CASSFRGLPFF. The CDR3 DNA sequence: TGTGCCAGCAGCTTTCGGGGGTTGCCGTTCTTC.

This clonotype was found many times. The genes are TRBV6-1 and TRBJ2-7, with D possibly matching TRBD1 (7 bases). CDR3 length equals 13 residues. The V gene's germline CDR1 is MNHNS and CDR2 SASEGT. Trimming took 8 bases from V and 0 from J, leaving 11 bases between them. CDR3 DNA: TGTGCCAGCGCAGGGGGGTTCTCCTACGAGCAGTACTTC. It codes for CASAGGFSYEQYF.

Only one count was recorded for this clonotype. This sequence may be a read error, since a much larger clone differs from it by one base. CDR3 residues: CASRQTLGQQETQHF. CDR3 DNA: TGTGCCAGCAGACAGACTTTGGGACAGCAAGAGACCCAGCACTTC. The chain uses TRBV27 and TRBJ2-5; 7 nucleotides agree with TRBD1. This CDR3 has 15 amino acids. Germline V gene data show CDR1 as MNHEY and CDR2 as SMNVEV (reference sequence).

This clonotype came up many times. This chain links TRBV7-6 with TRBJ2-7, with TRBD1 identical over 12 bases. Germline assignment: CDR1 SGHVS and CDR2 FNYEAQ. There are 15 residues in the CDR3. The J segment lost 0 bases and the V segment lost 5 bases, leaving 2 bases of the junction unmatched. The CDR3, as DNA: TGTGCCAGCAGCATGGGACAGGGGGCCTCCTACGAGCAGTACTTC. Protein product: CASSMGQGASYEQYF. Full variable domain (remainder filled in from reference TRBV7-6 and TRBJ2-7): GAGVSQSPRYKVTKRGQDVALRCDPISGHVSLYWYRQALGQGPEFLTYFNYEAQQDKSGLPNDRFSAERPEGSISTLTIQRTEQRDSAMYRCASSMGQGASYEQYFGPGTRLTVT.

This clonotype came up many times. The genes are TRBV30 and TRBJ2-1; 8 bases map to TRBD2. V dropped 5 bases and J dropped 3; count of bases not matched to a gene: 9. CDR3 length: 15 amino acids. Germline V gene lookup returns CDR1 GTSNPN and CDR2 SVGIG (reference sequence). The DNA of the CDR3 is TGTGCCTGGGAACCGGGACTAGTGATCTACAATGAGCAGTTCTTC. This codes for CAWEPGLVIYNEQFF. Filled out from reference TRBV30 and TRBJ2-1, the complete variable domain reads SQTIHQWPATLVQPVGSPLSLECTVEGTSNPNLYWYRQAAGRGLQLLFYSVGIGQISSEVPQNLSASRPQDRQFILSSKKLLLSDSGFYLCAWEPGLVIYNEQFFGPGTRLTVL.

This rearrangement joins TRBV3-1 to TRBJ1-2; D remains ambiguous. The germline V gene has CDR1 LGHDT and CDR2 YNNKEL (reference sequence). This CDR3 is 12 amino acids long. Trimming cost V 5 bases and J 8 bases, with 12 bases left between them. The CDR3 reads CASSEGLRGYTF. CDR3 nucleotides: TGTGCCAGCAGCGAGGGCCTTAGGGGCTACACCTTC.

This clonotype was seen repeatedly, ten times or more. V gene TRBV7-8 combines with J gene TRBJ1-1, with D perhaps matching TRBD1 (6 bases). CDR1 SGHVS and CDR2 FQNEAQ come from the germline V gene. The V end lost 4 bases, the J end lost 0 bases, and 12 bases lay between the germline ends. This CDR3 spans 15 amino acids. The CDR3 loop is CASSSKRGVNTEAFF. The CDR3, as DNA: TGTGCCAGCAGCTCCAAGAGGGGGGTGAACACTGAAGCTTTCTTT.

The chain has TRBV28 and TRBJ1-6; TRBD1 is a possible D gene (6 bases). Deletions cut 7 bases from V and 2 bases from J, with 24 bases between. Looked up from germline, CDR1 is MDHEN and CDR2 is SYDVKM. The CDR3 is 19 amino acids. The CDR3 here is CASTLRWWSRGTYNSPLHF. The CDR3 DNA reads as TGTGCCAGCACCCTCCGGTGGTGGAGCAGGGGAACCTATAATTCACCCCTCCACTTT.

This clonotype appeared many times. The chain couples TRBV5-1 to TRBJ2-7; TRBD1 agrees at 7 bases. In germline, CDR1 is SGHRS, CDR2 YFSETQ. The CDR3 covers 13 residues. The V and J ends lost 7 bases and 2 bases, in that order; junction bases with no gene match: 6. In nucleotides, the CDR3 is TGCGCCAGCGCGGACAGGACCACCTACGAGCAGTACTTC. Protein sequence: CASADRTTYEQYF.

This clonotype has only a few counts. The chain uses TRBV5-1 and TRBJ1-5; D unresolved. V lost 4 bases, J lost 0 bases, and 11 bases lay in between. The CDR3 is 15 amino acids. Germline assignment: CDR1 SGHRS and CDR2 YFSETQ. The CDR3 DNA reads TGCGCCAGCAGCACCGCCCCGGGTAGCAATCAGCCCCAGCATTTT. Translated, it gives CASSTAPGSNQPQHF. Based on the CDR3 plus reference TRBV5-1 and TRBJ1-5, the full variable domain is KAGVTQTPRYLIKTRGQQVTLSCSPISGHRSVSWYQQTPGQGLQFLFEYFSETQRNKGNFPGRFSGRQFSNSRSEMNVSTLELGDSALYLCASSTAPGSNQPQHFGDGTRLSIL.

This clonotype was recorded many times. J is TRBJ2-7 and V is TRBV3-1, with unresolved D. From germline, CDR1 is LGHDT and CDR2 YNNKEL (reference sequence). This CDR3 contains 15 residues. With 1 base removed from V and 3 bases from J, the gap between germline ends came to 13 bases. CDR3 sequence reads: CASSQGVGVGYEQYF. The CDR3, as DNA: TGTGCCAGCAGCCAAGGTGTAGGAGTGGGCTACGAGCAGTACTTC.

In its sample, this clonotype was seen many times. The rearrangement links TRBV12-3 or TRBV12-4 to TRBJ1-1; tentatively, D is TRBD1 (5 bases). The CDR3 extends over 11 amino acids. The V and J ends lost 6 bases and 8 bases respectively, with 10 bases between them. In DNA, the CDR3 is TGTGCCAGCAGCCAGGGTGCAGAAGCTTTCTTT. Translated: CASSQGAEAFF.

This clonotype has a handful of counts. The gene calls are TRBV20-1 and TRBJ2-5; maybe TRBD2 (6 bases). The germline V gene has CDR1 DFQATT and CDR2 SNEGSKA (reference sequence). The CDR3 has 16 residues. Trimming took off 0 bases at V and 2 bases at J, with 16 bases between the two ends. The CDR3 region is CSARDFLAWGQETQYF. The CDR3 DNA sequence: TGCAGTGCTAGAGATTTCCTAGCGTGGGGACAAGAGACCCAGTACTTC.

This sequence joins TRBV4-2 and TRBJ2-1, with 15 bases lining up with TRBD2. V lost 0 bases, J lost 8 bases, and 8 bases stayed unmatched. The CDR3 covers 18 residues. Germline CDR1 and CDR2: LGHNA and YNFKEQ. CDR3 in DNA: TGTGCCAGCAGCCAAGACCCGCCTGGGACTAGCGGGAGGCATGAGCAGTTCTTC. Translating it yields CASSQDPPGTSGRHEQFF.

DNA for the CDR3: TGTGCCAGCAGCCTCTCGGGAGGGCCGCACGGTGAGCAGTTCTTC. Amino acids: CASSLSGGPHGEQFF. The chain links TRBV6-1 to TRBJ2-1, with 8 bases aligning to TRBD2. Germline assignment: CDR1 MNHNS and CDR2 SASEGT. There are 15 residues in the CDR3. With 6 bases clipped from V and 9 bases from J, the junction kept 13 bases outside the gene matches.

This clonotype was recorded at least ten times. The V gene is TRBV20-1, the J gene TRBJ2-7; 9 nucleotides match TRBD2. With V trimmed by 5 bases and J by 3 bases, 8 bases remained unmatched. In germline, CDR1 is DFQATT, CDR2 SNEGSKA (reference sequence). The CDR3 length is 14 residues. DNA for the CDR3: TGCAGTGCTCCGCTTGGAGCGGGAGGCTACGAGCAGTACTTC. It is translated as CSAPLGAGGYEQYF.

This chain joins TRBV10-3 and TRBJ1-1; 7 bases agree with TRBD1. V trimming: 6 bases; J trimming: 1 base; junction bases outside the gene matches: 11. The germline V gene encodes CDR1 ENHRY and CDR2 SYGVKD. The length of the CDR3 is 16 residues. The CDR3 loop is CAISQGGRDKNTEAFF. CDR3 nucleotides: TGTGCCATCAGCCAGGGGGGGAGGGACAAGAACACTGAAGCTTTCTTT.

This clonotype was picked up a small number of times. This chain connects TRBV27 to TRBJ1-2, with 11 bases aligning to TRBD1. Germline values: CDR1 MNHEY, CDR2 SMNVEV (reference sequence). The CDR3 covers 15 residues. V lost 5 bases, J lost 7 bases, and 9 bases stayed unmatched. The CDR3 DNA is TGTGCCAGCAGTAAGGGACAGGGGGACCCTCTTGGCTACACCTTC. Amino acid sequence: CASSKGQGDPLGYTF.

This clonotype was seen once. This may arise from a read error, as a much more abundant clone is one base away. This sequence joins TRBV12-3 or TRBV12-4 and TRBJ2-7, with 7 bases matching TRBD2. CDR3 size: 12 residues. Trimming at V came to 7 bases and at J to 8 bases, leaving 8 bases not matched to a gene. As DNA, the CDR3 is TGTGCCAGCACACGGGACTACCCCAAGCAGTACTTC. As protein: CASTRDYPKQYF.

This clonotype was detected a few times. The CDR3 spells CASSVVSGTFYNEQFF. DNA for the CDR3: TGTGCCAGCAGCGTGGTTAGCGGGACCTTCTACAATGAGCAGTTCTTC. The chain recombines TRBV9 with TRBJ2-1, with 8 bases identical to TRBD2. Germline trimming cut 2 bases from V and 3 bases from J; bases unmatched to any gene: 7. The length of the CDR3 is 16 residues. Germline V lookup: CDR1 SGDLS, CDR2 YYNGEE.

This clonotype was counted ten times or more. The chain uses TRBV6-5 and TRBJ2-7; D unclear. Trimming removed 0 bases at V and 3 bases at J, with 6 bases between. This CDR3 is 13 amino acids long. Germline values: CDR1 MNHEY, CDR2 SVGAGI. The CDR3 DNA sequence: TGTGCCAGCAGTTACTCTGTTTTCTACGAGCAGTACTTC. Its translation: CASSYSVFYEQYF.

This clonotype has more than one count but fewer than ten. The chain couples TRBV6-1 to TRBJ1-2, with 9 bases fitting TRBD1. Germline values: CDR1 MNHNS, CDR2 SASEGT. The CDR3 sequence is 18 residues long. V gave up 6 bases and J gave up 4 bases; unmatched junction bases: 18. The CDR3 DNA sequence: TGTGCCAGCAGGCCCACCGGCCTAAGGGGACAGGGAACCTATGGCTACACCTTC. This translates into CASRPTGLRGQGTYGYTF.